These 30 T cell receptor beta chains share one sample of origin, sequenced in a study of long-term antiretroviral therapy in people with HIV. The immunoSEQ assay was v3.0, run at survey level. The assay was immunoSEQ multiplex PCR, and TCRdb's table has in-frame clones only and misses some. Among around 34,000 clones listed, under 85% were seen once. The sample was unsorted PBMCs, taken 3 years after starting antiretroviral therapy. The receptors originated from a man in his fifties or sixties with HIV.

The V and J genes are TRBV18 and TRBJ2-5; D is undetermined. V was shortened by 6 bases and J by 2 bases, with 13 bases between the two germline ends. This CDR3 has 14 residues. CDR1 and CDR2 (germline): KGHSH, LQKENI. The CDR3 region has the DNA TGTGCCAGCTCCCCGACACCCGCACAAGAGACCCAGTACTTC. This translates into CASSPTPAQETQYF. Drawing the rest from reference TRBV18 and TRBJ2-5, the complete variable domain is NAGVMQNPRHLVRRRGQEARLRCSPMKGHSHVYWYRQLPEEGLKFMVYLQKENIIDESGMPKERFSAEFPKEGPSILRIQQVVRGDSAAYFCASSPTPAQETQYFGPGTRLLVL.

The gene calls are TRBV4-3 and TRBJ2-5; TRBD2 matches 11 bases. Losses at the gene ends were 4 bases for V and 4 bases for J; bases not matched to a gene: 2. The CDR3 totals 14 residues. Germline assignment: CDR1 LGHNA and CDR2 YSLEER. CDR3: CASSLLAGGETQYF. CDR3 sequence (DNA): TGCGCCAGCAGCCTTCTAGCGGGGGGAGAGACCCAGTACTTC.

V and J are TRBV27 and TRBJ2-7, with D tentatively TRBD1 (6 bases). Trimming left V 2 bases short and J 5 bases short, with 10 bases between. CDR1 and CDR2 from the germline V gene are MNHEY and SMNVEV (reference sequence). CDR3 length equals 13 residues. The CDR3 loop is CASSLSQGNEQYF. The CDR3, as DNA: TGTGCCAGCAGTTTAAGCCAGGGGAACGAGCAGTACTTC.

The rearrangement joins TRBV12-5 to TRBJ2-7; D is possibly TRBD2 (7 bases). V dropped 2 bases and J dropped 7 bases, with 15 bases sitting between them. Looked up from germline, CDR1 is LGHNT and CDR2 is FRNRAP. The CDR3 is 14 residues long. The CDR3 coding sequence is TGTGCTAGTGGTTTGAGCGGTAGGGGGGGAGAGCAGTACTTC. It translates to CASGLSGRGGEQYF.

The rearrangement links TRBV7-9 to TRBJ2-1; 14 bases match TRBD2. CDR1 SEHNR and CDR2 FQNEAQ come from the germline V gene (reference sequence). J was trimmed by 10 bases and V by 5 bases; bases with no gene match: 7. This CDR3 is built from 15 residues. CDR3 DNA sequence: TGTGCCAGCAGCCAGACTAGCGGGGGGGCAGAGGAGCAGTTCTTC. This translates into CASSQTSGGAEEQFF. Based on the CDR3 plus reference TRBV7-9 and TRBJ2-1, the full variable domain is DTGVSQNPRHKITKRGQNVTFRCDPISEHNRLYWYRQTLGQGPEFLTYFQNEAQLEKSRLLSDRFSAERPKGSFSTLEIQRTEQGDSAMYLCASSQTSGGAEEQFFGPGTRLTVL.

This chain connects TRBV7-2 to TRBJ1-6; 9 nucleotides line up with TRBD1. This CDR3 is built from 16 residues. Germline lookup yields CDR1 SGHTA and CDR2 FQGNSA. J was trimmed by 6 bases and V by 6 bases; bases with no gene match: 9. The CDR3 coding sequence is TGTGCCAGCAGGGTCTCCGGGACAGGGCGTAATTCACCCCTCCACTTT. Residues: CASRVSGTGRNSPLHF. The complete variable domain, with remaining parts taken from reference TRBV7-2 and TRBJ1-6, reads GAGVSQSPSNKVTEKGKDVELRCDPISGHTALYWYRQSLGQGLEFLIYFQGNSAPDKSGLPSDRFSAERTGGSVSTLTIQRTQQEDSAVYLCASRVSGTGRNSPLHFGNGTRLTVT.

This clone was observed a few times. The rearrangement links TRBV10-3 to TRBJ1-2; D gene uncertain. The CDR3 consists of 12 residues. Germline lookup yields CDR1 ENHRY and CDR2 SYGVKD. Trimming pared 7 bases from V and 0 bases from J, leaving 6 bases between. CDR3 in DNA: TGTGCCATCACGGGGTCTAACTATGGCTACACCTTC. Translating it yields CAITGSNYGYTF.

The chain recombines TRBV10-2 with TRBJ1-2, with 10 bases identical to TRBD1. The germline CDR1 and CDR2 sequences are WSHSY and SAAADI. The CDR3 consists of 16 residues. The J segment lost 8 bases and the V segment lost 2 bases, leaving 11 bases of the junction unmatched. The CDR3 sequence is CASSEMLRDRGSGYTF. The CDR3 DNA reads TGCGCCAGCAGTGAGATGCTCCGGGACAGGGGTAGCGGCTACACCTTC.

This clone was detected once. V and J are TRBV5-1 and TRBJ2-1, with D uncertain. CDR3 length: 14 residues. V lost 5 bases to trimming and J lost 1 base, with 10 bases between them. Germline assignment: CDR1 SGHRS and CDR2 YFSETQ. Here the CDR3 DNA reads TGCGCCAGCAGATCGGACGTTTCCTACAATGAGCAGTTCTTC. As protein: CASRSDVSYNEQFF.

The chain uses TRBV7-3 and TRBJ2-3, with a tentative D call TRBD2 (5 bases). Germline V gene data show CDR1 as SGHTA and CDR2 as FQGTGA. This CDR3 is 13 amino acids long. Trimming cost V 6 bases and J 3 bases, with 10 bases left between them. In DNA, the CDR3 is TGTGCCAGCAGTCCCGGCGGGACAGATACGCAGTATTTT. Its protein is CASSPGGTDTQYF.

The V gene is TRBV7-9, the J gene TRBJ2-3; D uncertain. The CDR3 is made up of 14 amino acids. Between the trimmed V and J ends, which lost 11 bases and 2 bases, there was a span of 17 bases. The V gene's germline CDR1 is SEHNR and CDR2 FQNEAQ (reference sequence). The CDR3 sequence is CAGELRRTTDTQYF. For the CDR3, the DNA is TGTGCCGGAGAGCTCCGTCGTACCACAGATACGCAGTATTTT.

The chain uses TRBV27 and TRBJ2-7; TRBD1 aligns across 10 bases. J gave up 2 bases and V 7 bases, and 5 bases lay outside the gene matches. Germline CDR1 MNHEY, CDR2 SMNVEV (reference sequence). This CDR3 region has 14 residues. The CDR3 sequence is CASIRDRGPYEQYF. DNA for the CDR3: TGTGCCAGCATCCGGGACAGGGGCCCCTACGAGCAGTACTTC.

The rearrangement uses TRBV19 and TRBJ1-1; D may be TRBD1 (5 bases). V was pared by 6 bases and J by 4 bases, with 18 bases between. The CDR3 is 15 amino acids. Per the germline V gene, CDR1 is LNHDA and CDR2 is SQIVND (reference sequence). The CDR3 DNA sequence: TGTGCCAGTAGCCCGTTCGGGCGGGGCGGCACTGAAGCTTTCTTT. Translating gives CASSPFGRGGTEAFF.

This clone was seen a handful of times. The chain is built from TRBV9 and TRBJ2-2, with 10 bases that match TRBD2. Trimming cost V 5 bases and J 4 bases; bases outside gene matches: 11. The CDR3 is 17 amino acids. Germline lookup yields CDR1 SGDLS and CDR2 YYNGEE. The CDR3 loop reads CASRRAGTSVPTGELFF. The DNA for the CDR3 is TGTGCCAGCAGGAGGGCCGGGACTAGCGTCCCCACCGGGGAGCTGTTTTTT.

The gene calls are TRBV29-1 and TRBJ2-7, with D possibly TRBD2 on 7 matching bases. V lost 6 bases and J lost 6, with 24 bases in between. CDR3 length: 15 amino acids. Germline V lookup: CDR1 SQVTM, CDR2 ANQGSEA. CDR3 in DNA: TGCAGCGTGGCCGGGGGGCGGACTGGGCCCTCCGAGCAGTACTTC. Translation gives CSVAGGRTGPSEQYF.

This sequence joins TRBV9 and TRBJ2-3; D perhaps matches TRBD2 (5 bases). Germline V lookup: CDR1 SGDLS, CDR2 YYNGEE. The CDR3 is 15 residues long. Trimming took 4 bases from V and 6 from J, leaving 18 bases between them. DNA of the CDR3: TGTGCCAGCAGCCCAGGACTCGCCAAGGAGGATACGCAGTATTTT. It yields the protein CASSPGLAKEDTQYF.

The V gene is TRBV9, the J gene TRBJ2-1, with D perhaps matching TRBD1 or TRBD2 (5 bases each). The CDR3 is 15 amino acids. Trimming pared 0 bases from V and 0 bases from J, leaving 7 bases between. CDR1 SGDLS and CDR2 YYNGEE come from the germline V gene. The DNA for the CDR3 is TGTGCCAGCAGCGTAGACGGGACCTCCTACAATGAGCAGTTCTTC. The encoded protein is CASSVDGTSYNEQFF.

The chain employs TRBV5-1 and TRBJ1-6; TRBD1 aligns across 9 bases. CDR1 and CDR2 from the germline V gene are SGHRS and YFSETQ. There are 16 residues in the CDR3. V lost 4 bases to trimming and J lost 9 bases; unmatched junction nucleotides: 11. CDR3 region: CASSAYTGGLGSPLHF. CDR3 nucleotides: TGCGCCAGCAGCGCTTACACAGGGGGCCTCGGTTCACCCCTCCACTTT.

This clone was counted a single time. V gene TRBV7-3 combines with J gene TRBJ1-1; D is uncertain. Trimming removed 3 bases from V and 1 base from J, with 6 bases in between. Germline lookup yields CDR1 SGHTA and CDR2 FQGTGA. The CDR3 consists of 13 residues. The CDR3 bases are TGTGCCAGCAGCTTTGACGGGAACACTGAAGCTTTCTTT. Translation: CASSFDGNTEAFF.

The V call is TRBV18, the J call TRBJ2-7; D might be TRBD1 (8 bases). The V gene lost 2 bases and the J gene lost 6 bases, with 14 bases spanning the gap. Germline CDR1 and CDR2: KGHSH and LQKENI. The CDR3 length is 14 residues. CDR3 bases: TGTGCCAGCTCACCAAATACAGGGGGGGGCGAGCAGTACTTC. This sequence encodes CASSPNTGGGEQYF.

This clone was detected a few times. The V gene is TRBV6-6, the J gene TRBJ2-2; D may match TRBD1 or TRBD2 (5 bases each). V was pared by 2 bases and J by 4 bases, with 14 bases between. This CDR3 is built from 16 residues. Germline V gene lookup returns CDR1 MNHNY and CDR2 SVGAGI (reference sequence). As DNA, the CDR3 is TGTGCCAGCAGTTACACGATGTCAGGGACCACCGGGGAGCTGTTTTTT. It encodes CASSYTMSGTTGELFF.

This clone came up a few times. The chain carries TRBV18 and TRBJ1-3, with unresolved D. Trimming took off 0 bases at V and 4 bases at J, with 7 bases between the two ends. Germline V gene data show CDR1 as KGHSH and CDR2 as LQKENI. The CDR3 loop spans 14 amino acids. The DNA for the CDR3 is TGTGCCAGCTCACCACCGAGAACAGGAAACACCATATATTTT. Amino acid sequence: CASSPPRTGNTIYF.

The genes are TRBV7-6 and TRBJ2-5; a possible D gene is TRBD2 (6 bases). The CDR3 has 14 amino acids. Germline V gene sequence: CDR1 SGHVS, CDR2 FNYEAQ. V was pared by 5 bases and J by 2 bases, with 12 bases between. Here the CDR3 DNA reads TGTGCCAGCAGCCGGTTGGGGGGACAAGAGACCCAGTACTTC. The encoded protein is CASSRLGGQETQYF.

DNA of the CDR3: TGTGCCAGCAGCCGGGGAGGAGGGTCCTGGTCCCCAGATACGCAGTATTTT. Protein product: CASSRGGGSWSPDTQYF. The rearrangement uses TRBV4-2 and TRBJ2-3; a weak D match, TRBD2 (6 bases). CDR3 length: 17 residues. The germline gives CDR1 LGHNA, CDR2 YNFKEQ. V lost 4 bases, J lost 4 bases, and 21 bases lay in between.

The chain employs TRBV7-9 and TRBJ2-5; D unclear. CDR1 is SEHNR, CDR2 FQNEAQ, per germline (reference sequence). The ends were cut back, 3 bases at V and 5 bases at J, with 16 bases in the middle. There are 15 residues in the CDR3. CDR3 bases: TGTGCCAGCAGCTTGTGGTACAGCCTCGAGGAGACCCAGTACTTC. The encoded protein is CASSLWYSLEETQYF.

The genes are TRBV7-2 and TRBJ2-3, with 7 bases fitting TRBD2. Germline CDR1 is SGHTA and CDR2 is FQGNSA. The CDR3 covers 14 residues. V gave up 5 bases and J gave up 4 bases; unmatched junction bases: 6. For the CDR3, the DNA is TGTGCCAGCAGCCCGACGGGGAGGGCAGATACGCAGTATTTT. Translating it yields CASSPTGRADTQYF.

The chain joins TRBV21-1 to TRBJ2-3; the table calls TRBD2, which could not be checked here. TRBV21-1 is deemed a pseudogene. The CDR3 is 13 residues long. CDR3 region: CASREGRTDTQYF. In nucleotides, the CDR3 is TGTGCCAGCAGAGAGGGGAGGACAGATACGCAGTATTTT.

This chain joins TRBV7-2 and TRBJ2-5; possibly TRBD1 or TRBD2 for D (5 bases each). V was pared by 5 bases and J by 4 bases, with 20 bases between. This CDR3 is 16 amino acids long. CDR1 is SGHTA, CDR2 FQGNSA, per germline. CDR3 sequence (DNA): TGTGCCAGCAGCGGCCGAGGACAAAGCGCGGGAGAGACCCAGTACTTC. Translation gives CASSGRGQSAGETQYF. Complete variable domain (other parts from reference TRBV7-2 and TRBJ2-5): GAGVSQSPSNKVTEKGKDVELRCDPISGHTALYWYRQSLGQGLEFLIYFQGNSAPDKSGLPSDRFSAERTGGSVSTLTIQRTQQEDSAVYLCASSGRGQSAGETQYFGPGTRLLVL.

V gene TRBV12-5 combines with J gene TRBJ2-5, with D uncertain. Germline lookup yields CDR1 LGHNT and CDR2 FRNRAP. The V and J ends lost 4 bases and 2 bases respectively, with 14 bases between them. The CDR3 has 15 amino acids. The CDR3 DNA sequence: TGTGCTAGTGGTTCCACGGACCTGGGACAAGAGACCCAGTACTTC. This sequence encodes CASGSTDLGQETQYF.

This chain uses TRBV5-1 with TRBJ2-3, with 7 bases that match TRBD2. Trimming removed 0 bases from V and 9 bases from J; junction bases left unmatched: 7. The CDR3 consists of 14 residues. Germline lookup yields CDR1 SGHRS and CDR2 YFSETQ. In DNA, the CDR3 is TGCGCCAGCAGCTTGGAAGCGGGAAGGGGAACGCAGTATTTT. Translation: CASSLEAGRGTQYF.